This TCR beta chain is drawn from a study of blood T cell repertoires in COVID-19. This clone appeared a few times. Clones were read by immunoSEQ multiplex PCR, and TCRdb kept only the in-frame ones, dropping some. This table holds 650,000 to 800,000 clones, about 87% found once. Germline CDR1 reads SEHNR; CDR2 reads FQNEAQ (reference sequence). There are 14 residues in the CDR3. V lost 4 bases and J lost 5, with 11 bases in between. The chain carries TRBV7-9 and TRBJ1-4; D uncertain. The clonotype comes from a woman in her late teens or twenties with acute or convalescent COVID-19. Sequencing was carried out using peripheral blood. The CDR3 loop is CASSYGGNNEKLFF. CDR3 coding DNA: TGTGCCAGCAGCTATGGCGGAAACAATGAAAAACTGTTTTTT.